The clone carrying this TCR beta chain was seen only once. With 1 base removed from V and 1 base from J, the gap between germline ends came to 10 bases. Per germline, CDR1 MGHRA and CDR2 YSYEKL. This CDR3 contains 15 residues. The data originate from a study of cytomegalovirus exposure and HLA in healthy donors. Primers included in the PCR were 60 Vbeta and 13 Jbeta primers. Data came from immunoSEQ multiplex PCR; TCRdb stores just in-frame clones and leaves some out. The table includes 100,000 to 150,000 clones, about 83% detected once. This TCR was recovered from a woman aged 30 to 39 in good health and CMV-seronegative. V usage is TRBV4-1 and J usage is TRBJ1-2, with D possibly matching TRBD1 (6 bases). Input material: PBMCs. The CDR3 sequence: CASSQGSGVNYGYTF. As DNA, the CDR3 is TGCGCCAGCAGCCAAGGGTCAGGGGTTAACTATGGCTACACCTTC.